A single sample is the source of the 25 T cell receptor beta chains below, sequenced in a study of shared clonotypes between healthy human individuals. Measured with immunoSEQ multiplex PCR; TCRdb has only the in-frame clones, and not every one. Of under 600,000 clones in the sample, around 78% were seen once. The material sequenced was PBMCs. The receptors derive from a middle-aged woman in good health. Some clones in this sample may be carry-over from other donors' samples.

This clone is medium-sized (0.01 to 0.1%) by share. Additional DNA sequences in this sample encode the identical CDR3. V usage is TRBV29-1 and J usage is TRBJ1-1; the match to TRBD1 covers 9 bases. Germline CDR1 and CDR2: SQVTM and ANQGSEA. This CDR3 contains 12 residues. The V gene end was trimmed by 7 bases and the J gene end by 0 bases; junction bases not matched to a gene: 0. CDR3 sequence reads: CSGDRVNTEAFF. The CDR3 DNA reads TGCAGCGGGGACAGGGTGAACACTGAAGCTTTCTTT.

V gene TRBV7-3 combines with J gene TRBJ2-1; the match to TRBD2 covers 9 bases. This CDR3 is built from 16 residues. Germline loops: CDR1 SGHTA, CDR2 FQGTGA. V dropped 0 bases and J dropped 8; count of bases not matched to a gene: 8. CDR3 coding DNA: TGTGCCAGCAGCTTAACGAGGCCTAGCGGGAACCATGAGCAGTTCTTC. Amino acids: CASSLTRPSGNHEQFF.

The chain carries TRBV18 and TRBJ1-2; 7 bases agree with TRBD1. Trimming took 3 bases from V and 4 from J; bases not matched to a gene: 8. The germline CDR1 and CDR2 sequences are KGHSH and LQKENI. There are 15 residues in the CDR3. The CDR3 here is CASSPAQGGSYGYTF. The CDR3 DNA sequence: TGTGCCAGCTCACCGGCCCAGGGGGGTTCCTATGGCTACACCTTC. Together with reference TRBV18 and TRBJ1-2, the CDR3 gives the full variable domain: NAGVMQNPRHLVRRRGQEARLRCSPMKGHSHVYWYRQLPEEGLKFMVYLQKENIIDESGMPKERFSAEFPKEGPSILRIQQVVRGDSAAYFCASSPAQGGSYGYTFGSGTRLTVV.

CDR3: CASSFAGAVYNEQFF. The DNA of the CDR3 is TGTGCCAGCAGCTTTGCGGGAGCCGTATACAATGAGCAGTTCTTC. The genes are TRBV11-3 and TRBJ2-1; the match to TRBD2 covers 7 bases. The CDR3 contains 15 residues. Germline loops: CDR1 SGHNT, CDR2 YENEEA. The J segment lost 4 bases and the V segment lost 3 bases, leaving 6 bases of the junction unmatched. Full variable domain (outside the CDR3, taken from reference TRBV11-3 and TRBJ2-1): EAGVVQSPRYKIIEKKQPVAFWCNPISGHNTLYWYLQNLGQGPELLIRYENEEAVDDSQLPKDRFSAERLKGVDSTLKIQPAELGDSAVYLCASSFAGAVYNEQFFGPGTRLTVL.

This rearrangement joins TRBV19 to TRBJ1-5; D is possibly TRBD1 (6 bases). Trimming left V 7 bases short and J 6 bases short, with 19 bases between. The CDR3 length is 15 residues. CDR1 is LNHDA, CDR2 SQIVND, per germline (reference sequence). The CDR3, as DNA: TGTGCCAGTAATAACAAAGACAGGATGGGTCAGCCCCAGCATTTT. Amino acids: CASNNKDRMGQPQHF.

This clone came up many times. The V and J genes are TRBV7-7 and TRBJ2-5; tentatively, D is TRBD1 (5 bases). The CDR3 sequence is 14 residues long. V was clipped by 3 bases and J by 7 bases, with 15 bases between them. Germline V gives CDR1 SSHAT, CDR2 FNYEAQ (reference sequence). CDR3: CASSLGLLPRTQYF. CDR3 in DNA: TGTGCCAGCAGCTTGGGGCTCCTGCCGCGGACCCAGTACTTC.

The CDR3 loop reads CASSISAAGVPYEQYF. CDR3 sequence (DNA): TGTGCCAGTAGTATAAGCGCGGCAGGGGTCCCCTACGAGCAGTACTTC. The rearrangement uses TRBV19 and TRBJ2-7; possibly TRBD1 for D (6 bases). Trimming removed 2 bases at V and 2 bases at J, with 16 bases between. The CDR3 extends over 16 amino acids. CDR1 is LNHDA, CDR2 SQIVND, per germline (reference sequence).

This clone was found once. The chain carries TRBV9 and TRBJ2-7; TRBD1 or TRBD2 may be the D gene (6 bases each). Trimming took 2 bases from V and 0 from J, leaving 9 bases between them. Germline V gene data show CDR1 as SGDLS and CDR2 as YYNGEE. The CDR3 spans 14 residues. The CDR3 bases are TGTGCCAGCAGCGTTGCGGGACACTCCTACGAGCAGTACTTC. The encoded protein is CASSVAGHSYEQYF.

Note on this clone: The junction does not match germline at one end; this may be a read error. The chain couples TRBV7-2 to TRBJ1-1; D possibly corresponds to TRBD1 (5 bases). Germline lookup yields CDR1 SGHTA and CDR2 FQGNSA. The CDR3 is 13 amino acids. The DNA of the CDR3 is TGTGCCAGCCGCTTGGGGGGAGACACTGAAGCTTTCTTT. This translates into CASRLGGDTEAFF.

J is TRBJ2-1 and V is TRBV25-1; 10 nucleotides agree with TRBD2. V shed 6 bases, J shed 7 bases, and the junction held 9 bases outside the gene matches. This CDR3 contains 15 residues. Germline-derived CDR1 and CDR2 are MGHDK and SYGVNS. This CDR3 reads CASSHPAGGRNEQFF. The CDR3 bases are TGTGCCAGCAGCCATCCAGCGGGAGGGAGGAATGAGCAGTTCTTC.

This chain links TRBV7-2 with TRBJ2-1; D tentatively reads TRBD1 or TRBD2 (6 bases each). Germline V CDR1 and CDR2: SGHTA, FQGNSA. The CDR3 has 14 amino acids. V lost 5 bases and J lost 12, with 20 bases in between. Here the CDR3 reads CASSLGTGGYGQFF. For the CDR3, the DNA is TGTGCCAGCAGCCTCGGGACTGGGGGCTATGGGCAGTTCTTC.

There are a few counts of this clone. V and J are TRBV6-6 and TRBJ1-6; D is unresolved. V gave up 8 bases and J gave up 6 bases, with 11 bases separating them. This CDR3 spans 13 amino acids. Germline loops: CDR1 MNHNY, CDR2 SVGAGI (reference sequence). The CDR3, as DNA: TGTGCCAGCTCCGTAACCTTTAATTCACCCCTCCACTTT. Residues: CASSVTFNSPLHF.

V usage is TRBV30 and J usage is TRBJ2-5, with D perhaps TRBD2 (5 bases). V lost 4 bases and J lost 9, with 15 bases in between. Germline values: CDR1 GTSNPN, CDR2 SVGIG (reference sequence). The CDR3 has 12 residues. The CDR3: CAWNAGALAQYF. The CDR3 region has the DNA TGTGCCTGGAATGCGGGCGCCTTGGCCCAGTACTTC.

The V call is TRBV27, the J call TRBJ2-7; weak D call: TRBD2 (7 bases). Between the trimmed V and J ends, which lost 3 bases and 1 base, there was a span of 16 bases. The CDR3 is 16 amino acids. The V gene's germline CDR1 is MNHEY and CDR2 SMNVEV (reference sequence). The DNA for the CDR3 is TGTGCCAGCAGTTTGACAGGCGGGAGCCTATCCTACGAGCAGTACTTC. This codes for CASSLTGGSLSYEQYF.

J is TRBJ2-7 and V is TRBV19; the D gene is possibly TRBD2 (6 bases). The CDR3 runs to 13 residues. Germline CDR1 is LNHDA and CDR2 is SQIVND (reference sequence). V gave up 10 bases and J gave up 7 bases, with 20 bases separating them. CDR3 region: CAISRTIYAEQYF. CDR3 bases: TGTGCCATTTCTAGGACTATCTACGCTGAGCAGTACTTC.

The chain uses TRBV19 and TRBJ2-1; D is undetermined. The CDR3 covers 13 residues. Germline V CDR1 and CDR2: LNHDA, SQIVND (reference sequence). The V end lost 3 bases, the J end lost 3 bases, and 6 bases lay between the germline ends. The chain's CDR3 is CASSISSYNEQFF. The CDR3 region has the DNA TGTGCCAGTAGTATTTCCAGCTACAATGAGCAGTTCTTC.

Here the CDR3 DNA reads TGTGCCAGCAGTTTAGGGATGGACGGTAAAGTTGGGGCCAACGTCCTGACTTTC. Its protein product is CASSLGMDGKVGANVLTF. V gene TRBV27 combines with J gene TRBJ2-6; D is unresolved. From germline, CDR1 is MNHEY and CDR2 SMNVEV (reference sequence). This CDR3 contains 18 residues. V shed 2 bases and J shed 3 bases, with 17 bases lying between them.

The CDR3, as DNA: TGTGCCAGCAGTTACTCGATGGCCAATGAGCAGTTCTTC. Translation: CASSYSMANEQFF. J is TRBJ2-1 and V is TRBV6-6; D call uncertain. From germline, CDR1 is MNHNY and CDR2 SVGAGI (reference sequence). There are 13 residues in the CDR3. V gave up 0 bases and J gave up 6 bases, with 6 bases separating them.

This chain's CDR3 is CASSLDGRTLGGETQYF. The CDR3 DNA reads TGCGCCAGCAGCTTGGACGGGAGGACTCTAGGCGGAGAGACCCAGTACTTC. The chain combines TRBV5-1 with TRBJ2-5; TRBD2 matches at 7 bases. V trimming: 0 bases; J trimming: 4 bases; junction bases outside the gene matches: 12. CDR1 is SGHRS, CDR2 YFSETQ, per germline. CDR3 length: 17 residues. Drawing the rest from reference TRBV5-1 and TRBJ2-5, the complete variable domain is KAGVTQTPRYLIKTRGQQVTLSCSPISGHRSVSWYQQTPGQGLQFLFEYFSETQRNKGNFPGRFSGRQFSNSRSEMNVSTLELGDSALYLCASSLDGRTLGGETQYFGPGTRLLVL.

The chain recombines TRBV19 with TRBJ2-7; 8 bases align to TRBD2. The germline CDR1 and CDR2 sequences are LNHDA and SQIVND (reference sequence). CDR3 size: 14 residues. After removal of 4 bases from V and 4 bases from J, the junction contained 6 bases not matched to a gene. The CDR3 bases are TGTGCCAGTAGTACCCGGACTAGCTCGTACGAGCAGTACTTC. The encoded protein is CASSTRTSSYEQYF.

V gene TRBV2 combines with J gene TRBJ2-5, with TRBD1 identical over 11 bases. The CDR3 totals 15 residues. The J segment lost 5 bases and the V segment lost 4 bases, leaving 6 bases of the junction unmatched. Looked up from germline, CDR1 is SNHLY and CDR2 is FYNNEI. CDR3 in DNA: TGTGCCAGCAGTGGGACAGGGGGCCGCCGGGAGACCCAGTACTTC. Protein sequence: CASSGTGGRRETQYF.

The V and J genes are TRBV7-9 and TRBJ2-7; 7 bases align to TRBD1. The CDR3 loop spans 12 amino acids. J lost 5 bases, V lost 2 bases, and 0 bases had no gene match. CDR1 is SEHNR, CDR2 FQNEAQ, per germline (reference sequence). The CDR3 loop is CASSLQGDEQYF. DNA for the CDR3: TGTGCCAGCAGCTTACAGGGGGACGAGCAGTACTTC.

The chain links TRBV11-2 to TRBJ1-2, with D perhaps TRBD1 (6 bases). Germline-derived CDR1 and CDR2 are SGHAT and FQNNGV. Trimming took 2 bases from V and 4 from J, leaving 14 bases between them. The CDR3 totals 15 residues. The CDR3 bases are TGTGCCAGCAGCTTATCACAGGGTGGCATCTATGGCTACACCTTC. Protein sequence: CASSLSQGGIYGYTF.

The V call is TRBV10-3, the J call TRBJ2-1; D is unresolved. V lost 3 bases and J 8 bases, leaving 8 bases between the germline ends. The CDR3 sequence is 12 residues long. Germline-derived CDR1 and CDR2 are ENHRY and SYGVKD. CDR3 loop: CAISEQMDEQFF. CDR3 DNA: TGTGCCATCAGTGAACAGATGGATGAGCAGTTCTTC.

V gene TRBV29-1 combines with J gene TRBJ2-7; D is possibly TRBD1 or TRBD2 (5 bases each). V was clipped by 7 bases and J by 4 bases, with 11 bases between them. Germline-derived CDR1 and CDR2 are SQVTM and ANQGSEA. The CDR3 contains 11 residues. DNA for the CDR3: TGCAGCGCCGGGACCACATACGAGCAGTACTTC. Protein: CSAGTTYEQYF.